Below, 3 T cell receptor beta chains from the same sample are listed, as sequenced in a study of T cells in Graves' hyperthyroidism and ophthalmopathy. Amplification of TCR beta CDR3 regions was performed using RNA transcripts as template. A first-round RT-PCR of the TCR CDR3 used the HTBI primer set. TCRdb reprocessed the multiplex PCR reads via MiXCR and lists one record per CDR3 protein. The repertoire holds a few hundred thousand distinct CDR3 sequences, with 20% to 25% as singletons. The sample comprised blood. These receptors originate from a woman aged 70-85 years with Graves' ophthalmopathy.

V is TRBV14 and J is TRBJ2-1; 8 nucleotides match TRBD2. V gave up 2 bases and J gave up 4 bases; unmatched junction bases: 4. The germline CDR1 and CDR2 sequences are SGHDN and FVKESK. The CDR3 runs 15 residues. CDR3 sequence (DNA): TGTGCCAGCAGCCAACAATCGGGAGGGTACAATGAGCAGTTCTTC. The encoded protein is CASSQQSGGYNEQFF.

The rearrangement links TRBV28 to TRBJ2-7; the match to TRBD2 covers 13 bases. The ends lost 6 bases at V and 6 bases at J; junction bases unmatched: 14. This CDR3 is built from 17 residues. Germline CDR1 reads MDHEN; CDR2 reads SYDVKM. CDR3 nucleotides: TGTGCCAGCAGCCAAAGCCCTGGACTAGCGGGAGCCGGCGAGCAGTACTTC. Its translation is CASSQSPGLAGAGEQYF.

This clonotype occurred a few times. This rearrangement joins TRBV5-1 to TRBJ2-3, with D maybe TRBD1 (6 bases). This CDR3 comprises 14 residues. In germline, CDR1 is SGHRS, CDR2 YFSETQ. Trimming stripped 5 bases from V and 2 bases from J, with 12 bases between. The CDR3 loop reads CASRSGQDTDTQYF. The CDR3 DNA sequence: TGCGCCAGCAGATCGGGACAAGACACAGATACGCAGTATTTT.